This entry describes one T cell receptor beta chain. Antigen unknown. Sequencing was performed with immunoSEQ multiplex PCR; in TCRdb, only in-frame clones are kept and a portion is missing. Here the sample spans around 1,000,000 clones, 70% to 85% being singletons. The CDR3 runs to 15 residues. V lost 5 bases and J 0 bases, leaving 14 bases between the germline ends. The germline gives CDR1 LNHNV, CDR2 YYDKDF (reference sequence). The sample is drawn from a study of shared clonotypes between healthy human individuals. Whole-study findings and limits: Clonotype sharing among the donors was expected to vary with sequencing depth. Naive CD4 clonotypes were shared across a few donors at 4.5% to 6.5%.

V gene TRBV15 combines with J gene TRBJ2-7; D uncertain. The sequencing sample was made of memory CD4+ T cells from PBMCs. Regarding subset: CD45RA-negative fraction. This clonotype originated in a man in his late teens or twenties in good health. Some clones in this sample may be carry-over from other donors' samples. CDR3 in DNA: TGTGCCACCAGCCCCCCCGGTTCGAGCTCCTACGAGCAGTACTTC. This encodes CATSPPGSSSYEQYF.